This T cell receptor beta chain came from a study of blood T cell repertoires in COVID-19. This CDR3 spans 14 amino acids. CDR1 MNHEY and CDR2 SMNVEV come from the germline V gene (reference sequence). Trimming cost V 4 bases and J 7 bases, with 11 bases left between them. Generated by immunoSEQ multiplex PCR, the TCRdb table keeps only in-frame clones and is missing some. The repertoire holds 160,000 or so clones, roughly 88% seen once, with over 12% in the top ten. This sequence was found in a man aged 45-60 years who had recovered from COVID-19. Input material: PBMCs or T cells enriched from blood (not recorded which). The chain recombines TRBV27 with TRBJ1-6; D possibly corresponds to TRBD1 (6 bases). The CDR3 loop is CASSSETGNSPLHF. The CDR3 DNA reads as TGTGCCAGCAGTTCTGAGACAGGAAATTCACCCCTCCACTTT.